This T cell receptor (beta chain) was observed in a study of T cell responses to AZD1222 COVID-19 vaccine. Study outcomes and limitations: Regions 160-218 and 743-854 held dominance among vaccine-associated CD4 TCRs, which spanned spike.

V lost 6 bases and J 1 base, leaving 12 bases between the germline ends. CDR1 is MNHEY and CDR2 is SVGAGI in the germline V gene. The CDR3 runs to 14 residues. Concerning this clone: Its antigen is undetermined.

Clones were sequenced by immunoSEQ multiplex PCR, and TCRdb holds only the in-frame ones, with some missing. The table has about 100,000 clones, approximately 90% seen once. The rearrangement joins TRBV6-5 to TRBJ1-1; a weak D match, TRBD1 (5 bases). The sample consisted of peripheral blood, taken on day 0 of AZD1222 vaccination. The receptor was isolated from an adult in good health. The CDR3 DNA reads as TGTGCCAGCAGAAGCTGGGGGACGAACACTGAAGCTTTCTTT. Its protein product is CASRSWGTNTEAFF.